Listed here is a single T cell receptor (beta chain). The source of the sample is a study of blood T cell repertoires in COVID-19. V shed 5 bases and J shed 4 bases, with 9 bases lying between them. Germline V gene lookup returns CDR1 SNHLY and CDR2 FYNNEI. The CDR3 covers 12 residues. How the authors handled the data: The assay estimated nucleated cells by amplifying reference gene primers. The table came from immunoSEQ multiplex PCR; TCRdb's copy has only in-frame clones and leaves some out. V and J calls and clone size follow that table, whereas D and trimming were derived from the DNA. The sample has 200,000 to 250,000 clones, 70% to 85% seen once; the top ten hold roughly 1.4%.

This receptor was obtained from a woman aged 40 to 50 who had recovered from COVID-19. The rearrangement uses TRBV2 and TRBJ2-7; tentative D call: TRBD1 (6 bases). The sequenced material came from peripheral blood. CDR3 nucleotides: TGTGCCAGCAGTCCACAGGGTTACGAGCAGTACTTC. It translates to CASSPQGYEQYF.